The sequence of this TCR beta chain was determined in a study of early T cells in non-severe SARS-CoV-2 infection. TCRdb independently ran MiXCR on the 5' RACE reads; one entry per CDR3 protein. This repertoire shows about 27,000 distinct CDR3 sequences, roughly 5.9% found once; its top ten account for about 0.85%. This clonotype has ten or more counts. The sequence derives from an adult who was a healthcare worker with PCR-confirmed SARS-CoV-2 infection or an uninfected control (not recorded which). Material: whole blood.

The CDR3: CASSPGQGFEQYF. The CDR3 nucleotides read TGTGCCAGCTCACCTGGACAGGGGTTCGAGCAGTACTTC. This chain uses TRBV18 with TRBJ2-7; 9 bases are shared with TRBD1. Trimming cost V 3 bases and J 6 bases; bases outside gene matches: 3. From germline, CDR1 is KGHSH and CDR2 LQKENI. CDR3 length: 13 amino acids. The full variable domain, completed using reference TRBV18 and TRBJ2-7, is NAGVMQNPRHLVRRRGQEARLRCSPMKGHSHVYWYRQLPEEGLKFMVYLQKENIIDESGMPKERFSAEFPKEGPSILRIQQVVRGDSAAYFCASSPGQGFEQYFGPGTRLTVT.